These T cell receptor beta chains were read from a single sample in a study of cytomegalovirus exposure and HLA in healthy donors. The protocol was immunoSEQ multiplex PCR, while the TCRdb copy is restricted to in-frame clones and leaves out a portion. The repertoire holds roughly 73,000 clones, with approximately 80% as singletons. The material sequenced was PBMCs. All receptors come from a man in his forties in good health and CMV-seronegative. The CDR3 runs from the conserved cysteine through the conserved F or W. Each record gives: V gene, clone size, D gene, J gene, CDR3 DNA, CDR3 protein. The D gene is left open where the match is weak. Clone size is not always given. Where it is, it says once, few, many or a class for expanded clones.

>TRBV11-3|.|.|TRBJ2-5
TGTGCCAGCAGCACGGACTTCCAAGAGACCCAGTACTTC
CASSTDFQETQYF
>TRBV7-2|.|.|TRBJ2-5
TGTGCCAGCAGCCGGCGGGCTGAGGGCGAGACCCAGTACTTC
CASSRRAEGETQYF
>TRBV6-5|.|TRBD1|TRBJ1-5
TGTGCCAGCAGTTTTCAGGGGGGACAGCCCCAGCATTTT
CASSFQGGQPQHF
>TRBV7-9|once|TRBD1|TRBJ2-7
TGTGCCAGCAGCTCAGACAGGGGGCGCAGGTACGAGCAGTACTTC
CASSSDRGRRYEQYF
>TRBV6-5|.|TRBD1|TRBJ2-5
TGTGCCAGCAGAGTTGACAGGGCCTCCCTTGGGGCCCAGTACTTC
CASRVDRASLGAQYF
>TRBV7-2|.|.|TRBJ1-1
TGTGCCAGCAGCTTACAGGGGTGGGGAGCTTTCTTT
CASSLQGWGAFF
>TRBV5-1|.|.|TRBJ1-1
TGCGCCAGCGGCTTGGAGGACCCGCGGGTAGCTTTCTTT
CASGLEDPRVAFF
>TRBV7-9|.|.|TRBJ1-5
TGTGCCAGCAGCTTAGGGGCAGGGAGGGTCAATCAGCCCCAGCATTTT
CASSLGAGRVNQPQHF
>TRBV28|.|.|TRBJ2-1
TGTGCCAGCAAACCCCTATACAATGAGCAGTTCTTC
CASKPLYNEQFF
>TRBV28|.|TRBD2|TRBJ2-5
TGTGCCAGCAAGACTAGCGGGGGGGAGGAGACCCAGTACTTC
CASKTSGGEETQYF
>TRBV30|.|TRBD1|TRBJ1-1
TGTGCCTGGAGTAATACAGGGGGCACTGAAGCTTTCTTT
CAWSNTGGTEAFF
>TRBV19|.|.|TRBJ2-1
TGTGCCAGTAGTATATCGGCAGGGGCTCCCAATGAGCAGTTCTTC
CASSISAGAPNEQFF
>TRBV7-6|once|TRBD1|TRBJ2-5
TGTGCCAGCAGCTTAATCTGGAACAGGGGGCAGGAGACCCAGTACTTC
CASSLIWNRGQETQYF
>TRBV2|.|TRBD1|TRBJ2-1
TGTGCCAGCCCCGCCCGACAGGGGGGGAATGAGCAGTTCTTC
CASPARQGGNEQFF
>TRBV6-5|.|TRBD2|TRBJ2-7
TGTGCCAGCAGTTACACTAGCGACTACGAGCAGTACTTC
CASSYTSDYEQYF
>TRBV6-5|.|TRBD1|TRBJ1-2
TGTGCCAGCAGACCTACAGGGGGCGGCCCCTATGGCTACACCTTC
CASRPTGGGPYGYTF
>TRBV2|few|.|TRBJ1-5
TGTGCCAGCAGTAATCCACAGGGAACGATGGATCAGCCCCAGCATTTT
CASSNPQGTMDQPQHF
>TRBV5-1|.|.|TRBJ2-3
TGCGCCAGCAGCCAGGAGGTCCCAGATACGCAGTATTTT
CASSQEVPDTQYF
>TRBV13|.|.|TRBJ2-7
TGTGCCAGCAGCTTATATTATGAGCAGTACTTC
CASSLYYEQYF
>TRBV7-6|once|TRBD1|TRBJ2-7
TGTGCCAGCAGTACCACGGGACAGGGATTAATCGAGCAGTACTTC
CASSTTGQGLIEQYF
>TRBV7-2|.|.|TRBJ1-2
TGTGCCAGCAGCGCCGGGGGGATGGACTATGGCTACACCTTC
CASSAGGMDYGYTF
>TRBV18|.|.|TRBJ1-2
TGTGCCAGCTCACCATGGAACAGCCTCTCTAACTATGGCTACACCTTC
CASSPWNSLSNYGYTF
>TRBV5-1|.|TRBD1|TRBJ2-7
TGCGCCAGCAGCACCACAGGGGCGTACGAGCAGTACTTC
CASSTTGAYEQYF
>TRBV6-5|.|.|TRBJ1-3
TGTGCCAGCAGTACATTCATGGCAAACACCATATATTTT
CASSTFMANTIYF
>TRBV5-1|.|TRBD1|TRBJ1-1
TGCGCCAGCAGCGGGGACAGGGGAAACACTGAAGCTTTCTTT
CASSGDRGNTEAFF
>TRBV9|.|.|TRBJ1-2
TGTGCCAGCAGCGTACTAATCATAAAGGGGCGTCCTAACTATGGCTACACCTTC
CASSVLIIKGRPNYGYTF
>TRBV5-4|.|TRBD1|TRBJ2-7
TGTGCCAGCAGCCGAGAACAGGGGTTTTTAGCCGAGCAGTACTTC
CASSREQGFLAEQYF
>TRBV19|.|TRBD1|TRBJ2-7
TGTGCCAGTAGTAATCCTACCGGGACAGGGTTGCCCTACGAGCAGTACTTC
CASSNPTGTGLPYEQYF
>TRBV4-1|.|TRBD1|TRBJ2-7
TGCGCCAGCAGCCAGATACAGGGGGACTCCTACGAGCAGTACTTC
CASSQIQGDSYEQYF
>TRBV19|once|TRBD1|TRBJ2-3
TGTGCCACCCGCCCCTCCGGGACAGGGGGTTATACGCAGTATTTT
CATRPSGTGGYTQYF
>TRBV5-4|.|TRBD1|TRBJ1-2
TGTGCCAGCAGCTCTCCGACAGGGGACTATGGCTACACCTTC
CASSSPTGDYGYTF
>TRBV2|.|.|TRBJ1-3
TGTGCCAGCAGCTTACAGGGAAGAGGAAACACCATATATTTT
CASSLQGRGNTIYF
>TRBV28|few|.|TRBJ2-3
TGTGCCAGCAGTACCCCCCGACCTAGCGCCATCCCTAACACAGATACGCAGTATTTT
CASSTPRPSAIPNTDTQYF
>TRBV6-5|few|TRBD1|TRBJ1-2
TGTGCCAGCAGGGCAGGGGGTTTCGATGGCTACACCTTC
CASRAGGFDGYTF
>TRBV5-5|few|TRBD1|TRBJ1-5
TGTGCCAGCAGCCCCGCTCCGGGACAGTCCTATAGCAATCAGCCCCAGCATTTT
CASSPAPGQSYSNQPQHF
>TRBV9|.|TRBD1|TRBJ2-2
TGTGCCAGCAGCGACGGGACAGTATTAACTCGGGAGCTGTTTTTT
CASSDGTVLTRELFF
>TRBV9|.|TRBD2|TRBJ2-3
TGTGCCAGCAGCCTTGGACTAGCGGCAGATACGCAGTATTTT
CASSLGLAADTQYF
>TRBV18|.|.|TRBJ2-3
TGTGCCAGCTCACGTGTGACAGGCACAGATACGCAGTATTTT
CASSRVTGTDTQYF
>TRBV27|.|.|TRBJ1-6
TGTGCCAGCAGTCTGGACAGATTTTCACCCCTCCACTTT
CASSLDRFSPLHF
>TRBV28|.|TRBD1|TRBJ2-5
TGTGCCAGCAGTCCACTCGCAGGGGGAGTGGGCCAAGAGACCCAGTACTTC
CASSPLAGGVGQETQYF
>TRBV4-3|few|.|TRBJ1-6
TGCGCCAGCAGCCAAGATCAAGGGGCCAGGAATTCACCCCTCCACTTT
CASSQDQGARNSPLHF
>TRBV27|.|.|TRBJ2-7
TGTGCCAGCACACCCCGGACAGACTCCTACGAGCAGTACTTC
CASTPRTDSYEQYF
>TRBV7-9|.|TRBD1|TRBJ1-5
TGTGCCAGCAGCTTAGATGTGGGGGGAGGGACAGGGGGTTGGCAGCCCCAGCATTTT
CASSLDVGGGTGGWQPQHF
>TRBV7-2|once|.|TRBJ2-5
TGTGCCAGCAGCTTATCACAGCCCCAAGAGACCCAGTACTTC
CASSLSQPQETQYF
>TRBV7-8|.|TRBD1|TRBJ2-7
TGTGCCAGCAGCTTAGGGACAGGTATCAGCGGTGGGCAGTACTTC
CASSLGTGISGGQYF
>TRBV7-3|.|TRBD1|TRBJ2-2
TGTGCCAGCAGCCGTGGGACAGGGGTCGGGGAGCTGTTTTTT
CASSRGTGVGELFF
>TRBV7-9|once|.|TRBJ1-4
TGTGCCAGCAGCCACAGACATGATGAAAAACTGTTTTTT
CASSHRHDEKLFF
>TRBV7-9|.|.|TRBJ1-5
TGTGCCAGCAGCTCGGAGACCGGGGGTCAGCCCCAGCATTTT
CASSSETGGQPQHF
>TRBV19|.|TRBD1|TRBJ2-1
TGTGCCAGTACCCCAGCAGGGGGCTTCTACAATGAGCAGTTCTTC
CASTPAGGFYNEQFF
>TRBV6-1|.|.|TRBJ1-5
TGTGCCAGCAGTGCACTACTGAGTCAACTTACTTATAGCAATCAGCCCCAGCATTTT
CASSALLSQLTYSNQPQHF
>TRBV10-3|.|TRBD2|TRBJ2-7
TGTGCCATCAGTGAGTCGCTAGCGGGGGGGCGGGAGCAGTACTTC
CAISESLAGGREQYF
>TRBV5-5|.|TRBD1|TRBJ1-2
TGTGCCAGCAGACAGGGGGGGGAACCTGGCTACACCTTC
CASRQGGEPGYTF
>TRBV14|.|TRBD2|TRBJ2-2
TGTGCCAGCAGCCAAAGAAACCAGCGGGGGGGCCCGAACACCGGGGAGCTGTTTTTT
CASSQRNQRGGPNTGELFF
>TRBV10-1|.|TRBD1|TRBJ1-1
TGCGCCAGCAGTCCAGGGGGGACGAACACTGAAGCTTTCTTT
CASSPGGTNTEAFF